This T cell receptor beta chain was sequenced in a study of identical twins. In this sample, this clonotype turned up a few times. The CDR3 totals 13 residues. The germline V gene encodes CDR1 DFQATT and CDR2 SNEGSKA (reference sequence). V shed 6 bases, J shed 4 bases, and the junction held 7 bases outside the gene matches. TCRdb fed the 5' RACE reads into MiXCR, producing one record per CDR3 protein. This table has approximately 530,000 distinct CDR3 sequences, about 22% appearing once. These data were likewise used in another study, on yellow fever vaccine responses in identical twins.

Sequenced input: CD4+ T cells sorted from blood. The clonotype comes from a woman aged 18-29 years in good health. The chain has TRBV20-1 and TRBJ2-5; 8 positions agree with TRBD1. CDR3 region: CSAPGQVLETQYF. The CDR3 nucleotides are TGCAGTGCGCCGGGACAGGTACTAGAGACCCAGTACTTC.